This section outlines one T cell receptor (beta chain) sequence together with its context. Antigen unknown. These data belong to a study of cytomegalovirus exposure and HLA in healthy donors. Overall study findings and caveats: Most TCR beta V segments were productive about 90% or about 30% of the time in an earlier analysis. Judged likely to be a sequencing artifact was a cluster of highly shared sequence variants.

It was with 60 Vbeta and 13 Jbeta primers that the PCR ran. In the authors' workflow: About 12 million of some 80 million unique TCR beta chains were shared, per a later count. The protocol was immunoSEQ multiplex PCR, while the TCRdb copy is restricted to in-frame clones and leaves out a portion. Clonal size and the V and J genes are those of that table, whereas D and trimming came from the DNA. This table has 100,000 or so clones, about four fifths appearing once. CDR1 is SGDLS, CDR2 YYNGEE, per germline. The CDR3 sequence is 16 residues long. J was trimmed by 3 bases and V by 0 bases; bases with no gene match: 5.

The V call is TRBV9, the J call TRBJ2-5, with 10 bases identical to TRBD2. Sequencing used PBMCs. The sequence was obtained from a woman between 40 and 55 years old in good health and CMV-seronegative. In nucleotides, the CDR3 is TGTGCCAGCAGCGTAGGTCCTAGCGGGGGAGAAGAGACCCAGTACTTC. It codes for CASSVGPSGGEETQYF.